The following is a T cell receptor (beta chain) sequence with its context. This sample stems from a study of blood T cell repertoires in COVID-19. The wider study: Collection of acute and convalescent COVID-19 samples took place in the United States, Italy and Spain. Sample material is recorded as cDNA or gDNA derived from T cells, B-cell-depleted T cells, or PBMCs.

There are 16 residues in the CDR3. Trimming left V 5 bases short and J 3 bases short, with 17 bases between. Germline V gene lookup returns CDR1 MNHNY and CDR2 SVGAGI (reference sequence). Source study methods: Reference gene primer amplification gave estimated nucleated cell counts. Clones were sequenced by immunoSEQ multiplex PCR, and TCRdb holds only the in-frame ones, with some missing. From that table come the V and J calls and clone size; the DNA was used to work out D and trimming. Among just over 300,000 clones listed, roughly 87% were seen once. The V call is TRBV6-6, the J call TRBJ2-1; a weak D match, TRBD2 (6 bases). The sample was peripheral blood. The clonotype originates from a man in his late teens or twenties with active or convalescent COVID-19. The DNA of the CDR3 is TGTGCCAGCAGTACCTTGGAGGGCCCCTACTACAATGAGCAGTTCTTC. Protein: CASSTLEGPYYNEQFF.